Listed here are 4 T cell receptor beta chains from one sample, sequenced in a study of regulatory T cells in long-lasting Graves disease. To make TCR beta libraries, researchers used iRepertoire HTBI primers and Arm-PCR of CDR3 regions. TCRdb reprocessed the multiplex PCR reads with MiXCR, giving one entry per CDR3 protein. The repertoire has hundreds of thousands of distinct CDR3 sequences, more than 20% of them found once; the top ten carry 6.5% to 8%. Time point of the sample: persistent/refractory GD, antithyroid drugs over 5 years with positive TRAb. Generation of the TCR library employed RNA extracted from PBMCs. The starting material was peripheral blood mononuclear cells (PBMCs), obtained when the disease was refractory, from a patient treated with antithyroid drugs. Receptors were obtained from a female donor with Graves disease.

The V call is TRBV4-2, the J call TRBJ2-2, with 12 bases aligning to TRBD2. Germline CDR1 is LGHNA and CDR2 is YNFKEQ. The CDR3 extends over 15 amino acids. V lost 4 bases to trimming and J lost 7 bases; unmatched junction nucleotides: 4. Written as DNA, the CDR3 is TGTGCCAGCAGCCGACTAGCGGGAGAGGGCGGGGAGCTGTTTTTT. It codes for CASSRLAGEGGELFF.

About this clonotype: A much more abundant neighbour one base away suggests this may be a read error. The CDR3 end shows no conserved phenylalanine or tryptophan, and so a read error is likely. V is TRBV11-2 and J is TRBJ2-7; 9 bases align to TRBD1. The ends lost 5 bases at V and 1 base at J; junction bases unmatched: 9. The CDR3 runs to 16 residues. Looked up from germline, CDR1 is SGHAT and CDR2 is FQNNGV. In DNA form, the CDR3 reads TGTGCCAGCAGCCAACAGGGGGCGCAGGGTTCCTACGAGCAGTACTCC. Translated, it gives CASSQQGAQGSYEQYS.

The table lists this clonotype with a count of one. A much bigger clone sits one base away, suggesting this may be a read error. This chain uses TRBV27 with TRBJ1-1; D is uncertain. V shed 0 bases and J shed 0 bases, with 14 bases lying between them. There are 17 residues in the CDR3. Germline V lookup: CDR1 MNHEY, CDR2 SMNVEV (reference sequence). The CDR3: CASSLSYGGLMNTEAFF. The CDR3 bases are TGTGCCAGCAGTTTATCCTACGGCGGACTTATGAACACTGAAGCTTTCTTT.

This clonotype has at least ten counts. V usage is TRBV11-2 and J usage is TRBJ2-7, with 10 bases lining up with TRBD2. Germline CDR1 and CDR2: SGHAT and FQNNGV. This CDR3 has 12 amino acids. The CDR3 nucleotides read TGTGCTTCTAGCGGGAGACGTGCCGAGCAGTACTTC. Its protein product is CASSGRRAEQYF.